Sequencing of this T cell receptor (beta chain) was carried out in a study of CD8+CD57+ T cells in acquired aplastic anemia. Study at large: The DNA of sorted CD4+ and CD8+ cells averaged 3.2 ug.

The CDR3 runs 15 residues. The germline V and J ends were trimmed by 0 bases and 5 bases, with 8 bases remaining between them. In germline, CDR1 is LGHNA, CDR2 YSLEER. Study results and caveats: A significant difference in CD8+ Simpson's diversity between patients and controls was not found. Researchers report that around 31 CD8+ CDR3 sequences appeared in both patients and controls.

Genomic DNA was employed as the template in profiling TCR beta VDJ and CDR3. TCRdb processed the reads anew with MiXCR; each CDR3 protein has one entry. This sample has some 280,000 distinct CDR3 sequences, with about 56% found just once. This clonotype occurred once. The antigen is unknown. The V call is TRBV4-3, the J call TRBJ1-6; D is uncertain. This TCR derives from a human donor with severe aplastic anemia or a healthy control (not recorded which). Sample: sorted CD4+, CD8+, or CD8+CD57+ T cells (not recorded which) from PBMCs. The CDR3 DNA reads TGCGCCAGCAGCCAAGATTTAGGGAATAATTCACCCCTCCACTTT. This encodes CASSQDLGNNSPLHF.